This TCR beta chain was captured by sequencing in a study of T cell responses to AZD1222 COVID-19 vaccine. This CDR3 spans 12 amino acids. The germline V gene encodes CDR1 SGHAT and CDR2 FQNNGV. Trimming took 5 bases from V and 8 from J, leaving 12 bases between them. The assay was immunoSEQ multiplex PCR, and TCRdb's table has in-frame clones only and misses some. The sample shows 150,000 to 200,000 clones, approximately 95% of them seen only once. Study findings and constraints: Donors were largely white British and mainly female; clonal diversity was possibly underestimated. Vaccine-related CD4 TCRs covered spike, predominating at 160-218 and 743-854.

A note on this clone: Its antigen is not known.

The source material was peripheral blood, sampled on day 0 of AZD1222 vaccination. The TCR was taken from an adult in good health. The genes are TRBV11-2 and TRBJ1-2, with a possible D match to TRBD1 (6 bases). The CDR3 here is CASSPEGVGYTF. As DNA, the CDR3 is TGTGCCAGCAGCCCCGAGGGGGTGGGCTACACCTTC.